This is a list of T cell receptor beta chains from one sample in a study of blood T cell repertoires in COVID-19. This table comes from immunoSEQ multiplex PCR, and its TCRdb copy is limited to in-frame clones, with some not included. This sample has some 200,000 clones; around 73% occur once, and the top ten carry around 16%. The sequenced material came from PBMCs or T cells enriched from blood (not recorded which). The receptor source for this set is a woman aged 45 to 65 who had recovered from COVID-19. Both conserved end residues are part of each CDR3. The order of the fields is CDR3 DNA, CDR3 protein, D gene, V gene, clone size, J gene. A D gene is named only where the DNA matches it firmly. Size is stated for part of the rows, as once, few or many counts, or as a class when the clone is expanded.

CDR3 DNA: TGTGCCAGCAGTGAAGTGACAGGGAGTACCGGGGAGCTGTTTTTT
CDR3 protein: CASSEVTGSTGELFF
D gene: TRBD1
V gene: TRBV2
clone size: .
J gene: TRBJ2-2

CDR3 DNA: TGTGCCAGCAGTTACTTCGGGGGGGGCACAGATACGCAGTATTTT
CDR3 protein: CASSYFGGGTDTQYF
D gene: TRBD2
V gene: TRBV6-5
clone size: .
J gene: TRBJ2-3

CDR3 DNA: TGCGCCAGCAGCCAAGGATGGCGGACTCCTAGCAATCAGCCCCAGCATTTT
CDR3 protein: CASSQGWRTPSNQPQHF
D gene: .
V gene: TRBV4-1
clone size: .
J gene: TRBJ1-5

CDR3 DNA: TGTGCCACGGCCCCTAGTAGCGGTCCCTACGAGCAGTACTTC
CDR3 protein: CATAPSSGPYEQYF
D gene: .
V gene: TRBV10-3
clone size: .
J gene: TRBJ2-7

CDR3 DNA: TGTGCCATCAGCGCACAGAACAGGGGACGGAACACTGAAGCTTTCTTT
CDR3 protein: CAISAQNRGRNTEAFF
D gene: TRBD1
V gene: TRBV10-3
clone size: .
J gene: TRBJ1-1

CDR3 DNA: TGCGCCAGCAGCTCGGGACAGATCCCCAGTCCCTATGGCTACACCTTC
CDR3 protein: CASSSGQIPSPYGYTF
D gene: TRBD1
V gene: TRBV5-1
clone size: many
J gene: TRBJ1-2

CDR3 DNA: TGTTCGCTCAGGGGCGGACGGATAAACACTGAAGCTTTCTTT
CDR3 protein: CSLRGGRINTEAFF
D gene: .
V gene: TRBV25-1
clone size: .
J gene: TRBJ1-1

CDR3 DNA: TGTGCCAGCAGCCAAGGAGCAGGGGGCTACGAGCAGTACTTC
CDR3 protein: CASSQGAGGYEQYF
D gene: TRBD1
V gene: TRBV3-1/TRBV3-2
clone size: .
J gene: TRBJ2-7

CDR3 DNA: TGTGCCAGCTCACCGGACAGTTCGTCGGGGGGCTACACCTTC
CDR3 protein: CASSPDSSSGGYTF
D gene: .
V gene: TRBV18
clone size: .
J gene: TRBJ1-2

CDR3 DNA: TGCGCCAGCAGCCCGGGGGGGAGCGGGAGGGCCCGAGGGCAAGAGACCCAGTACTTC
CDR3 protein: CASSPGGSGRARGQETQYF
D gene: TRBD2
V gene: TRBV4-1
clone size: .
J gene: TRBJ2-5

CDR3 DNA: TGTGCCAGCAGCTTGGCCGGACTAGCGCGCGAGCAGTACTTC
CDR3 protein: CASSLAGLAREQYF
D gene: TRBD2
V gene: TRBV5-4
clone size: .
J gene: TRBJ2-7

CDR3 DNA: TGTGCCAGCAGCGCGAGGAATGAGCAGTTCTTC
CDR3 protein: CASSARNEQFF
D gene: .
V gene: TRBV7-9
clone size: .
J gene: TRBJ2-1

CDR3 DNA: TGTGCCAGCAGTTTACCCGGGATCACTGAAGCTTTCTTT
CDR3 protein: CASSLPGITEAFF
D gene: .
V gene: TRBV28
clone size: once
J gene: TRBJ1-1

CDR3 DNA: TGCGCCAGCAGCTTGCAACTCGGACAGCCGCGGCCTGAAGCTTTCTTT
CDR3 protein: CASSLQLGQPRPEAFF
D gene: .
V gene: TRBV5-1
clone size: .
J gene: TRBJ1-1

CDR3 DNA: TGTGCCAGCAGCCTACAAAACACCCCGGGCACCGGGGAGCTGTTTTTT
CDR3 protein: CASSLQNTPGTGELFF
D gene: .
V gene: TRBV7-3
clone size: few
J gene: TRBJ2-2

CDR3 DNA: TGTGCCAGCACCACCGCACAGGGCGCCAATTCACCCCTCCACTTT
CDR3 protein: CASTTAQGANSPLHF
D gene: .
V gene: TRBV28
clone size: .
J gene: TRBJ1-6